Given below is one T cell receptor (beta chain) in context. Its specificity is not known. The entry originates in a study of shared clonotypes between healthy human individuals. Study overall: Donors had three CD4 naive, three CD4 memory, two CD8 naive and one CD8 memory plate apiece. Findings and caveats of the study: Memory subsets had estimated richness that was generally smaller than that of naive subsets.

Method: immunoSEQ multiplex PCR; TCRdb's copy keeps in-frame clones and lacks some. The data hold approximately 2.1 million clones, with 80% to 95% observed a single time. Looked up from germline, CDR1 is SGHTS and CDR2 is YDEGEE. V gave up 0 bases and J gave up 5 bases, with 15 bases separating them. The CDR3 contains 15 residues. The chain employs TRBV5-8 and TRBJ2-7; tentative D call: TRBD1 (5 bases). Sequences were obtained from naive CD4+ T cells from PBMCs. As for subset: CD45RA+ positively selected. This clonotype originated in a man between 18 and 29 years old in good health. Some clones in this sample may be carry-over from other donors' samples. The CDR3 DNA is TGTGCCAGCAGCTTGGCAGGGTTCGCTTCCCACGAGCAGTACTTC. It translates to CASSLAGFASHEQYF.